These 8 T cell receptor beta chains share one sample of origin, sequenced in a study of blood T cell repertoires in COVID-19. Generated by immunoSEQ multiplex PCR, the TCRdb table keeps only in-frame clones and is missing some. The sample shows 200,000 to 300,000 clones, around 84% of them seen only once. The sample taken for sequencing was peripheral blood. Receptors were obtained from a woman aged 55 to 70 with COVID-19, enrolled during active disease.

This clone was detected only once. The chain carries TRBV2 and TRBJ1-3; D is unresolved. CDR1 SNHLY and CDR2 FYNNEI come from the germline V gene. CDR3 length: 16 residues. With 7 bases removed from V and 0 bases from J, the gap between germline ends came to 16 bases. This CDR3 reads CASTSEGPSSGNTIYF. The CDR3 DNA follows: TGTGCCAGCACATCCGAGGGCCCCTCCTCTGGAAACACCATATATTTT. The whole variable domain, filled in from reference TRBV2 and TRBJ1-3, reads EPEVTQTPSHQVTQMGQEVILRCVPISNHLYFYWYRQILGQKVEFLVSFYNNEISEKSEIFDDQFSVERPDGSNFTLKIRSTKLEDSAMYFCASTSEGPSSGNTIYFGEGSWLTVV.

This clone was recorded only once. Other DNA sequences in this sample translate to the same CDR3. The rearrangement links TRBV5-1 to TRBJ2-1, with 14 positions matching TRBD2. The junction had 4 bases not matched to a gene; V was cut back by 4 bases and J by 7 bases. The germline V gene encodes CDR1 SGHRS and CDR2 YFSETQ. This CDR3 comprises 15 residues. This CDR3 reads CASSPGLAGVNEQFF. The CDR3 DNA sequence: TGCGCCAGCAGCCCGGGACTAGCGGGAGTTAATGAGCAGTTCTTC.

This sequence joins TRBV7-8 and TRBJ1-5, with 8 bases that match TRBD1. With V trimmed by 5 bases and J by 7 bases, 7 bases remained unmatched. Germline loops: CDR1 SGHVS, CDR2 FQNEAQ. The CDR3 runs 14 residues. The CDR3 here is CASSIGQGRQPQHF. The CDR3 DNA sequence: TGTGCCAGCAGCATTGGACAGGGTAGGCAGCCCCAGCATTTT. Together with reference TRBV7-8 and TRBJ1-5, the CDR3 gives the full variable domain: GAGVSQSPRYKVAKRGQDVALRCDPISGHVSLFWYQQALGQGPEFLTYFQNEAQLDKSGLPSDRFFAERPEGSVSTLKIQRTQQEDSAVYLCASSIGQGRQPQHFGDGTRLSIL.

This chain connects TRBV28 to TRBJ1-2; tentatively, D is TRBD1 (6 bases). Germline CDR1 and CDR2: MDHEN and SYDVKM. Trimming cost V 6 bases and J 5 bases, with 16 bases left between them. The CDR3 consists of 14 residues. In nucleotides, the CDR3 is TGTGCCAGCAGATCCCGACAGGAGCTTTATGGCTACACCTTC. Its protein product is CASRSRQELYGYTF.

This clone was counted ten times or more. At the DNA level, this CDR3 is encoded by other sequences in the same sample as well. The chain recombines TRBV6-5 with TRBJ1-2, with 8 bases aligning to TRBD1. In germline, CDR1 is MNHEY, CDR2 SVGAGI. The ends lost 5 bases at V and 7 bases at J; junction bases unmatched: 9. The CDR3 runs 14 residues. CDR3 region: CASSTRDRRRGYTF. Written as DNA, the CDR3 is TGTGCCAGCAGTACCCGGGACAGGCGACGTGGCTACACCTTC.

The rearrangement links TRBV5-1 to TRBJ1-1; D is ambiguous. The length of the CDR3 is 13 residues. Between the trimmed V and J ends, which lost 4 bases and 3 bases, there was a span of 10 bases. Germline V gene data show CDR1 as SGHRS and CDR2 as YFSETQ. CDR3 nucleotides: TGCGCCAGCAGCCCGTTTGAGGACACTGAAGCTTTCTTT. Translating it yields CASSPFEDTEAFF.

The rearrangement links TRBV28 to TRBJ2-7; a weak D match, TRBD1 (6 bases). CDR1 and CDR2 from the germline V gene are MDHEN and SYDVKM. The CDR3 has 15 amino acids. Deletions cut 7 bases from V and 0 bases from J, with 16 bases between. The CDR3 here is CASTRDTGLSYEQYF. Here the CDR3 DNA reads TGTGCCAGCACCAGGGACACAGGGCTCTCCTACGAGCAGTACTTC.

The V and J genes are TRBV30 and TRBJ2-1; 10 nucleotides match TRBD2. V was pared by 0 bases and J by 16 bases, with 9 bases of the junction left unmatched. Per germline, CDR1 GTSNPN and CDR2 SVGIG (reference sequence). CDR3 length: 13 residues. The CDR3 sequence: CAWSVRPSGRYFF. The CDR3 DNA follows: TGTGCCTGGAGTGTACGGCCTAGCGGGAGATATTTCTTC.